One sample yielded the 13 T cell receptor beta chains listed below, sequenced in a study of CD8+ T cells in alopecia areata. RNA extraction was followed by reverse transcription into cDNA, which acted as the sequencing template. Measured with immunoSEQ multiplex PCR; TCRdb has only the in-frame clones, and not every one. The sample lists under 350,000 clones; 58% were seen once. Treatment denoted: oral pan-JAK inhibitor, 5-10 mg twice daily. This specimen was CD4+ T cells sorted from blood, taken at week 24, from a patient treated with tofacitinib. The receptors stem from a human donor with alopecia areata.

The sample holds one count of this clone. The rearrangement links TRBV5-4 to TRBJ2-7; 10 bases fit TRBD1. Unmatched junction bases numbered 8, after V lost 3 bases and J lost 5 bases. The CDR3 length is 15 residues. Germline values: CDR1 SGHNT, CDR2 YYREEE (reference sequence). The CDR3 nucleotides read TGTGCCAGCAGCTCGACCGGGACAGGGGCGGACGAGCAGTACTTC. Its translation: CASSSTGTGADEQYF.

This rearrangement joins TRBV25-1 to TRBJ1-1, with D maybe TRBD1 (5 bases). Trimming removed 2 bases at V and 11 bases at J, with 12 bases between. The CDR3 loop spans 12 amino acids. The germline gives CDR1 MGHDK, CDR2 SYGVNS. CDR3 amino acids: CASSEVEGRAFF. The CDR3 nucleotides read TGTGCCAGCAGTGAAGTCGAGGGGCGGGCTTTCTTT.

The chain is built from TRBV30 and TRBJ1-4; D not resolved. The germline gives CDR1 GTSNPN, CDR2 SVGIG (reference sequence). V dropped 5 bases and J dropped 4 bases, with 8 bases sitting between them. This CDR3 spans 12 amino acids. The DNA for the CDR3 is TGTGCCTGGGGGGAAGGTAATGAAAAACTGTTTTTT. Residues: CAWGEGNEKLFF.

The sample holds a few counts of this clone. The chain uses TRBV10-3 and TRBJ1-5; tentative D call: TRBD1 (5 bases). The germline gives CDR1 ENHRY, CDR2 SYGVKD. Trimming stripped 5 bases from V and 6 bases from J, with 8 bases between. The length of the CDR3 is 12 residues. CDR3 DNA: TGTGCCATCAGTTCAGGGTTTCAGCCCCAGCATTTT. This gives the protein CAISSGFQPQHF.

The chain has TRBV4-3 and TRBJ1-4; 7 nucleotides match TRBD1. Per germline, CDR1 LGHNA and CDR2 YSLEER. The CDR3 runs 14 residues. V was clipped by 0 bases and J by 12 bases; unmatched bases: 7. CDR3 sequence reads: CASSQDSRGRQLFF. CDR3 nucleotides: TGCGCCAGCAGCCAAGATTCAAGGGGGCGTCAACTGTTTTTT.

V is TRBV4-2 and J is TRBJ2-5, with a weak D call TRBD1 (6 bases). The ends were cut back, 0 bases at V and 2 bases at J, with 7 bases in the middle. The CDR3 spans 14 residues. Germline lookup yields CDR1 LGHNA and CDR2 YNFKEQ. The CDR3 loop reads CASSQDRGQETQYF. The CDR3 nucleotides are TGTGCCAGCAGCCAAGACAGGGGTCAAGAGACCCAGTACTTC.

This clone was detected a few times. The chain recombines TRBV29-1 with TRBJ2-5, with D perhaps TRBD1 (6 bases). Germline CDR1 reads SQVTM; CDR2 reads ANQGSEA. The CDR3 has 14 residues. Trimming shortened V by 6 bases and J by 2 bases, and 16 bases separated the two germline ends. The CDR3 reads CSVGADSQQETQYF. The CDR3 bases are TGCAGCGTAGGGGCGGACAGCCAACAAGAGACCCAGTACTTC.

This rearrangement joins TRBV30 to TRBJ1-1; D gene ambiguous. Per the germline V gene, CDR1 is GTSNPN and CDR2 is SVGIG (reference sequence). V was clipped by 3 bases and J by 10 bases, with 18 bases between them. This CDR3 spans 13 amino acids. The CDR3 DNA is TGTGCCTGGAGCACCTCTTCTTGGGGAGGAGCTTTCTTT. Its protein product is CAWSTSSWGGAFF.

This rearrangement joins TRBV2 to TRBJ2-7, with TRBD1 identical over 12 bases. V lost 8 bases to trimming and J lost 4 bases; unmatched junction nucleotides: 6. Germline V gene data show CDR1 as SNHLY and CDR2 as FYNNEI. The CDR3 is 14 residues long. The CDR3 sequence is CASEPGQGAYEQYF. The CDR3 region has the DNA TGTGCCAGCGAGCCGGGACAGGGGGCTTACGAGCAGTACTTC.

This clone was detected only once. The chain combines TRBV5-1 with TRBJ2-1, with D unresolved. V lost 1 base and J lost 7, with 12 bases in between. The CDR3 is 14 residues long. CDR1 and CDR2 (germline): SGHRS, YFSETQ. This chain's CDR3 is CASSLQSFGNEQFF. CDR3 nucleotides: TGCGCCAGCAGCTTGCAGTCCTTCGGGAATGAGCAGTTCTTC. Full variable domain (missing parts from reference TRBV5-1 and TRBJ2-1): KAGVTQTPRYLIKTRGQQVTLSCSPISGHRSVSWYQQTPGQGLQFLFEYFSETQRNKGNFPGRFSGRQFSNSRSEMNVSTLELGDSALYLCASSLQSFGNEQFFGPGTRLTVL.

The chain has TRBV30 and TRBJ1-6, with unresolved D. Trimming removed 0 bases from V and 5 bases from J, with 8 bases in between. CDR3 size: 14 residues. Germline V CDR1 and CDR2: GTSNPN, SVGIG (reference sequence). The CDR3 DNA reads TGTGCCTGGAGTGTCGGCGGAGATAATTCACCCCTCCACTTT. It translates to CAWSVGGDNSPLHF. Full variable domain (missing parts from reference TRBV30 and TRBJ1-6): SQTIHQWPATLVQPVGSPLSLECTVEGTSNPNLYWYRQAAGRGLQLLFYSVGIGQISSEVPQNLSASRPQDRQFILSSKKLLLSDSGFYLCAWSVGGDNSPLHFGNGTRLTVT.

The chain uses TRBV6-5 and TRBJ1-2, with a possible D match to TRBD1 (6 bases). V was shortened by 6 bases and J by 7 bases, with 21 bases between the two germline ends. CDR1 MNHEY and CDR2 SVGAGI come from the germline V gene. The CDR3 consists of 15 residues. The CDR3 DNA follows: TGTGCCAGCAGCATAAGGGAAACAACAGGGTTTGGCTACACCTTC. It is translated as CASSIRETTGFGYTF.

The gene calls are TRBV30 and TRBJ2-2; TRBD1 agrees at 9 bases. This CDR3 is built from 16 residues. V shed 4 bases, J shed 5 bases, and the junction held 11 bases outside the gene matches. The germline V gene has CDR1 GTSNPN and CDR2 SVGIG (reference sequence). CDR3 sequence (DNA): TGTGCCTGGACTTTTACCGGGACAGGGAGGACCGGGGAGCTGTTTTTT. It yields the protein CAWTFTGTGRTGELFF.